This entry lists 5 T cell receptor beta chains sequenced from one sample in a study of T cell repertoires in cytomegalovirus infection. One entry per CDR3 protein results from TCRdb running MiXCR on the reads. The data contain about 570,000 distinct CDR3 sequences, over 35% of them singletons. These receptors are not linked to any known antigen. The source was cultured PBMCs, collected from culture after CMV antigen stimulation. Source of these receptors: a human donor in good health (CMV status not recorded). Some clones in this sample may be carry-over from other donors' samples.

This clonotype was counted only a few times. The chain employs TRBV4-2 and TRBJ1-6, with 11 bases aligning to TRBD1. V trimming: 1 base; J trimming: 10 bases; junction bases outside the gene matches: 3. Per germline, CDR1 LGHNA and CDR2 YNFKEQ. This CDR3 has 15 amino acids. The CDR3 protein is CASSQGDRGTSPLHF. CDR3 DNA: TGTGCCAGCAGCCAAGGGGACAGGGGGACCTCACCCCTCCACTTT.

This clonotype showed up just a few times. This sequence joins TRBV6-1 and TRBJ1-5; 7 positions agree with TRBD1. Germline V gene data show CDR1 as MNHNS and CDR2 as SASEGT. The length of the CDR3 is 19 residues. The CDR3 nucleotides read TGTGTCCTGGGGGACGTATTCCGCAGGGACAGCGGAAAGGATCAGCCCCAGCATTTT. Its protein product is CVLGDVFRRDSGKDQPQHF.

The chain combines TRBV20-1 with TRBJ2-7; TRBD1 might be the D (5 bases). CDR1 and CDR2 from the germline V gene are DFQATT and SNEGSKA (reference sequence). The CDR3 is 13 amino acids. V shed 2 bases and J shed 6 bases, with 14 bases lying between them. The CDR3, as DNA: TGCAGTGCTAGACTGCAGGGCGGTCCCGAGCAGTACTTC. This translates into CSARLQGGPEQYF.

The rearrangement links TRBV12-3 or TRBV12-4 to TRBJ2-2, with TRBD2 matching 12 bases. CDR3 length: 15 residues. The J segment lost 8 bases and the V segment lost 7 bases, leaving 8 bases of the junction unmatched. CDR3 loop: CASIRLAGVAGELFF. CDR3 DNA: TGTGCCAGCATCCGACTAGCGGGAGTAGCAGGGGAGCTGTTTTTT.

The chain combines TRBV6-2 or TRBV6-3 with TRBJ1-3; D is uncertain. Trimming removed 6 bases at V and 0 bases at J, with 15 bases between. Germline V gene data show CDR1 as MNHEY and CDR2 as SVGEGT. This CDR3 has 16 amino acids. In DNA form, the CDR3 reads TGTGCCAGCAGCGAAGGGCAGCCAGCCTCTGGAAACACCATATATTTT. This codes for CASSEGQPASGNTIYF.